This TCR beta chain was sequenced for a study of PD-1 blockade in classical Hodgkin lymphoma. In regard to this clone: Other DNA sequences in this specimen translate into the identical CDR3.

Autologous stem cell transplantation was followed by relapse in every patient, and brentuximab vedotin exposure varied. Deletions cut 4 bases from V and 4 bases from J, with 15 bases between. There are 15 residues in the CDR3. Germline CDR1 is SGHNT and CDR2 is YYREEE (reference sequence). Sequenced by immunoSEQ multiplex PCR; TCRdb stores in-frame clones only, minus some. Altogether about 45,000 clones are present, about 65% being singletons, with the ten largest covering 2.8%. This specimen consisted of peripheral blood mononuclear cells (PBMCs), obtained before the second cycle of nivolumab. This receptor was taken from a human donor with classical Hodgkin lymphoma. This rearrangement joins TRBV5-4 to TRBJ1-5, with D perhaps matching TRBD1 (6 bases). DNA of the CDR3: TGTGCCAGCAGCCTTGGGGGGGCCCAAAATCAGCCCCAGCATTTT. Translated: CASSLGGAQNQPQHF.